A selection of T cell receptor beta chains follows, all from one sample in a study of shared clonotypes between healthy human individuals. The assay was immunoSEQ multiplex PCR, and TCRdb's table has in-frame clones only and misses some. Counted here are a few million clones, almost 96% occurring once; the ten biggest clones make up around 0.13%. The sequenced sample was naive CD4+ T cells sorted from blood. The receptor source for this set is a man younger than 35 in good health. The CDR3 runs from the conserved cysteine through the conserved F or W. The D gene is left open where the match is weak. Size is omitted from some rows. Given values are once, few, many or a class for expanded clones.

cdr3_nt cdr3_aa d_call v_call clone_size j_call
TGCGCCAGCAGCTCGTCCCTAACCGGCAATGAGCAGTTCTTC CASSSSLTGNEQFF - TRBV5-1 - TRBJ2-1
TGCGCCAGCAGCCCGGACAGGGGCCAGGGGGCACCCCTCCACTTT CASSPDRGQGAPLHF TRBD1 TRBV5-1 - TRBJ1-6
TGTGCCAGTAGTCCCTCGGGGGGGCGGCTTTACGAGCAGTACTTC CASSPSGGRLYEQYF TRBD2 TRBV19 - TRBJ2-7
TGTGCCTGGAGTTCAGGAGCCGGGACCCAGTACTTC CAWSSGAGTQYF - TRBV30 - TRBJ2-5
TGTGCCAGCAGTGAAGCGCCAGAATATCTTGGAGTCGGCTACACCTTC CASSEAPEYLGVGYTF - TRBV6-1 - TRBJ1-2
TGTGCCAGCAGTTACAACAGGGCTGGGGCCAACGTCCTGACTTTC CASSYNRAGANVLTF - TRBV6-5 once TRBJ2-6
TGTGCCAGCAGCGCGGACGTAGGCTCTTACAATGAGCAGTTCTTC CASSADVGSYNEQFF - TRBV5-4 - TRBJ2-1
TGCAGCGTTGGTACGGGCTACGAGCAGTACTTC CSVGTGYEQYF - TRBV29-1 - TRBJ2-7
TGTGCCAGCAGCCGACAGGGATGGAACACTGAAGCTTTCTTT CASSRQGWNTEAFF TRBD1 TRBV7-8 few TRBJ1-1
TGCGCCAGCAGCACCGGGACAGGGCTATACAATGAGCAGTTCTTC CASSTGTGLYNEQFF TRBD1 TRBV5-1 - TRBJ2-1
TGTGCCAGCAGCTTAAAAATCCGGGACACGTACACAGATACGCAGTATTTT CASSLKIRDTYTDTQYF - TRBV7-9 - TRBJ2-3
TGTGCCTGGGCCGGTGCCACGTTAACTGAAGCTTTCTTT CAWAGATLTEAFF - TRBV30 - TRBJ1-1
TGCGCCAGCAGCTTGGAAGACAGGGCCAGGGAGCAGTACTTC CASSLEDRAREQYF TRBD1 TRBV5-1 - TRBJ2-7
TGTGCCAGCAGTTACACCTGGGTTTCACCCCTCCACTTT CASSYTWVSPLHF - TRBV6-6 - TRBJ1-6
TGTGCCAGCAGTGAAAGGCGGGCAGATACGCAGTATTTT CASSERRADTQYF - TRBV2 - TRBJ2-3
TGTGCCTGGAGGACAGGGATGAACACTGAAGCTTTCTTT CAWRTGMNTEAFF TRBD1 TRBV30 - TRBJ1-1
TGCGCCAGCAGCCCCGGACGAGAGTCCTACGAGCAGTACTTC CASSPGRESYEQYF - TRBV5-1 - TRBJ2-7
TGTGCCAGCAGTTTTCCACAGGAGAATTCACCCCTCCACTTT CASSFPQENSPLHF - TRBV27 once TRBJ1-6
TGTGCCAGCAGACGGGGGACAGTGGCGGGCGATGAGCAGTTCTTC CASRRGTVAGDEQFF - TRBV7-8 - TRBJ2-1
TGTGCCAGCAGTGAAAGGGGGGCTGCTTATAATTCACCCCTCCACTTT CASSERGAAYNSPLHF - TRBV25-1 - TRBJ1-6
TGTGCCAGTAGTATTGGTCTAGCGGGAGTGAATGAGCAGTTCTTC CASSIGLAGVNEQFF TRBD2 TRBV19 - TRBJ2-1
TGTGCCAGCAGCCCCGGGGGCCGCGGGGAGTGGGGTCGCTCCTACGAGCAGTACTTC CASSPGGRGEWGRSYEQYF - TRBV9 - TRBJ2-7
TGTGCCAGCAGCTCGGACACGACTAACTATGGCTACACCTTC CASSSDTTNYGYTF - TRBV5-4 - TRBJ1-2